Shown below are 27 T cell receptor beta chains from a single sample sequenced in a study of blood T cell repertoires in COVID-19. Profiling relied on immunoSEQ multiplex PCR, and the TCRdb table lists in-frame clones only, not all of them. The table lists around 200,000 clones, around 75% of them singletons. The sequenced sample was peripheral blood. The receptors shown here come from a human donor in a cohort sampled during active COVID-19.

This sequence joins TRBV19 and TRBJ1-1; 7 bases align to TRBD1. V was pared by 6 bases and J by 1 base, with 2 bases of the junction left unmatched. Per germline, CDR1 LNHDA and CDR2 SQIVND (reference sequence). The CDR3 extends over 13 amino acids. CDR3 nucleotides: TGTGCCAGTAGAAACAGGGGGAACACTGAAGCTTTCTTT. It yields the protein CASRNRGNTEAFF.

The gene calls are TRBV6-2 or TRBV6-3 and TRBJ2-7; tentative D call: TRBD1 (5 bases). Trimming removed 0 bases at V and 3 bases at J, with 12 bases between. The CDR3 runs to 15 residues. Germline values: CDR1 MNHEY, CDR2 SVGEGT. The CDR3 loop reads CASSYSKDNFYEQYF. CDR3 in DNA: TGTGCCAGCAGTTACTCCAAGGACAACTTCTACGAGCAGTACTTC.

The chain recombines TRBV5-4 with TRBJ1-5, with TRBD1 matching 8 bases. The CDR3 is 16 amino acids. J lost 4 bases, V lost 3 bases, and 9 bases had no gene match. Germline values: CDR1 SGHNT, CDR2 YYREEE (reference sequence). The DNA for the CDR3 is TGTGCCAGCAGCTATCAGGGGGCAGGGAGTAATCAGCCCCAGCATTTT. It is translated as CASSYQGAGSNQPQHF.

This clone was detected ten times or more. The chain has TRBV6-5 and TRBJ1-1; 7 positions agree with TRBD1. V lost 0 bases to trimming and J lost 5 bases; unmatched junction nucleotides: 6. Germline V CDR1 and CDR2: MNHEY, SVGAGI. The CDR3 consists of 15 residues. The CDR3 here is CASSYSTGRPTEAFF. The CDR3 DNA sequence: TGTGCCAGCAGTTACTCGACAGGGCGGCCAACTGAAGCTTTCTTT.

The chain joins TRBV5-1 to TRBJ2-7; 8 bases align to TRBD2. Germline assignment: CDR1 SGHRS and CDR2 YFSETQ. The ends lost 2 bases at V and 1 base at J; junction bases unmatched: 2. The CDR3 is 14 amino acids. CDR3 sequence (DNA): TGCGCCAGCAGCTTAGCGGGAGCATCCTACGAGCAGTACTTC. Protein sequence: CASSLAGASYEQYF.

The chain has TRBV6-5 and TRBJ2-7; 7 bases map to TRBD1. Germline V CDR1 and CDR2: MNHEY, SVGAGI. The V and J ends lost 8 bases and 2 bases, in that order; junction bases with no gene match: 9. CDR3 length: 14 residues. The DNA for the CDR3 is TGTGCCAGCGGTCCGGGACAGACTACCTACGAGCAGTACTTC. It translates to CASGPGQTTYEQYF.

The rearrangement joins TRBV19 to TRBJ1-2, with D tentatively TRBD1 (5 bases). The CDR3 length is 12 residues. V was pared by 6 bases and J by 13 bases, with 18 bases between. Germline V lookup: CDR1 LNHDA, CDR2 SQIVND (reference sequence). The CDR3, as DNA: TGTGCCAGTAGCGCCCCGGGCGGGGCTTCCACCTTC. Encoded protein: CASSAPGGASTF. The variable domain in full, completed from reference TRBV19 and TRBJ1-2, reads DGGITQSPKYLFRKEGQNVTLSCEQNLNHDAMYWYRQDPGQGLRLIYYSQIVNDFQKGDIAEGYSVSREKKESFPLTVTSAQKNPTAFYLCASSAPGGASTFGSGTRLTVV.

The chain employs TRBV29-1 and TRBJ1-2, with D possibly TRBD1 on 5 matching bases. The V gene's germline CDR1 is SQVTM and CDR2 ANQGSEA. V lost 0 bases and J lost 0, with 20 bases in between. The CDR3 runs 18 residues. The CDR3 coding sequence is TGCAGCGTTGAAGATGGGGGGGTCAGTATACCAGCTAACTATGGCTACACCTTC. Amino acids: CSVEDGGVSIPANYGYTF.

The genes are TRBV6-1 and TRBJ2-6, with D possibly TRBD2 on 5 matching bases. V gave up 2 bases and J gave up 0 bases, with 14 bases separating them. Germline loops: CDR1 MNHNS, CDR2 SASEGT. This CDR3 is 18 amino acids long. The CDR3 sequence is CASSEPSGKVSGANVLTF. The CDR3, as DNA: TGTGCCAGCAGTGAACCGAGCGGAAAAGTCTCTGGGGCCAACGTCCTGACTTTC.

This chain uses TRBV5-6 with TRBJ2-7; 7 bases agree with TRBD2. CDR1 is SGHDT and CDR2 is YYEEEE in the germline V gene. V was clipped by 1 base and J by 5 bases; unmatched bases: 6. The CDR3 extends over 14 amino acids. The CDR3 protein is CASSLSLAAHEQYF. CDR3 coding DNA: TGTGCCAGCAGCTTGAGTCTAGCGGCCCACGAGCAGTACTTC. Full variable domain (missing parts from reference TRBV5-6 and TRBJ2-7): DAGVTQSPTHLIKTRGQQVTLRCSPKSGHDTVSWYQQALGQGPQFIFQYYEEEERQRGNFPDRFSGHQFPNYSSELNVNALLLGDSALYLCASSLSLAAHEQYFGPGTRLTVT.

The chain carries TRBV6-1 and TRBJ1-4; 9 nucleotides match TRBD1. The CDR3 has 18 amino acids. V gave up 6 bases and J gave up 5 bases; unmatched junction bases: 16. Germline CDR1 MNHNS, CDR2 SASEGT. The CDR3 coding sequence is TGTGCCAGCAGCGAAAGGGTAGTCCGGACAGGGGCGAATGAAAAACTGTTTTTT. Translating gives CASSERVVRTGANEKLFF.

The CDR3 loop is CASTPGQMNTEAFF. The CDR3 DNA is TGTGCCAGTACCCCGGGACAGATGAACACTGAAGCTTTCTTT. The rearrangement uses TRBV19 and TRBJ1-1; 7 bases are shared with TRBD1. Trimming took 7 bases from V and 0 from J; bases not matched to a gene: 5. The CDR3 is made up of 14 amino acids. Per germline, CDR1 LNHDA and CDR2 SQIVND (reference sequence). The full variable domain, in which reference TRBV19 and TRBJ1-1 provide the parts outside the CDR3, is DGGITQSPKYLFRKEGQNVTLSCEQNLNHDAMYWYRQDPGQGLRLIYYSQIVNDFQKGDIAEGYSVSREKKESFPLTVTSAQKNPTAFYLCASTPGQMNTEAFFGQGTRLTVV.

This clone has just a few counts. The V call is TRBV7-7, the J call TRBJ2-5, with 10 bases matching TRBD2. Germline V gene sequence: CDR1 SSHAT, CDR2 FNYEAQ (reference sequence). This CDR3 comprises 16 residues. V shed 4 bases, J shed 5 bases, and the junction held 10 bases outside the gene matches. CDR3 in DNA: TGTGCCAGCAGCTCGGGGCTAGCGGGAGTAGGTGAGACCCAGTACTTC. As protein: CASSSGLAGVGETQYF.

The chain combines TRBV10-3 with TRBJ1-3; maybe TRBD1 (6 bases). Trimming took 6 bases from V and 0 from J, leaving 12 bases between them. Germline CDR1 ENHRY, CDR2 SYGVKD. The CDR3 extends over 15 amino acids. CDR3 in DNA: TGTGCCATCAGCCCACAACAGGGCTCTGGAAACACCATATATTTT. Translating it yields CAISPQQGSGNTIYF.

This chain joins TRBV7-3 and TRBJ1-3; 9 bases line up with TRBD1. The V segment lost 5 bases and the J segment 4 bases; nucleotides outside the gene matches: 3. This CDR3 region has 14 residues. The V gene's germline CDR1 is SGHTA and CDR2 FQGTGA. The DNA of the CDR3 is TGTGCCAGCAGCGCACAGGGGGCGGGAAACACCATATATTTT. Amino acids: CASSAQGAGNTIYF.

This chain connects TRBV27 to TRBJ1-2; D gene unclear. The V gene lost 3 bases and the J gene lost 0 bases, with 5 bases spanning the gap. Germline V gives CDR1 MNHEY, CDR2 SMNVEV (reference sequence). The CDR3 length is 13 residues. CDR3 sequence reads: CASSFRANYGYTF. In DNA, the CDR3 is TGTGCCAGCAGTTTTCGGGCTAACTATGGCTACACCTTC.

CDR3 residues: CASSQDPGATNTEAFF. Written as DNA, the CDR3 is TGCGCCAGCAGCCAAGATCCAGGGGCGACGAACACTGAAGCTTTCTTT. The chain is built from TRBV4-1 and TRBJ1-1; a weak D match, TRBD1 (6 bases). CDR3 length equals 16 residues. The V gene's germline CDR1 is MGHRA and CDR2 YSYEKL. V shed 0 bases and J shed 1 base, with 12 bases lying between them.

This chain joins TRBV12-3 or TRBV12-4 and TRBJ1-2, with a tentative D call TRBD1 (6 bases). The ends were cut back, 7 bases at V and 8 bases at J, with 14 bases in the middle. The CDR3 is made up of 12 amino acids. The CDR3 is CASTQTGGGYTF. CDR3 bases: TGTGCCAGCACCCAGACGGGGGGCGGCTACACCTTC.

This clone has a single count. The rearrangement uses TRBV6-5 and TRBJ2-7; no clear D gene. The germline V and J ends were trimmed by 8 bases and 1 base, with 9 bases remaining between them. This CDR3 contains 12 residues. Germline V gene lookup returns CDR1 MNHEY and CDR2 SVGAGI. CDR3 sequence reads: CASGPMSYEQYF. The CDR3 nucleotides read TGTGCCAGCGGGCCTATGTCCTACGAGCAGTACTTC.

This chain joins TRBV15 and TRBJ2-1; 9 nucleotides line up with TRBD2. With 1 base clipped from V and 8 bases from J, the junction kept 12 bases outside the gene matches. Germline V gene sequence: CDR1 LNHNV, CDR2 YYDKDF (reference sequence). The CDR3 length is 17 residues. In nucleotides, the CDR3 is TGTGCCACCAGCAGAGTATTAAGCGGGAGGCTTAAGGATGAGCAGTTCTTC. Its protein product is CATSRVLSGRLKDEQFF.

The genes are TRBV19 and TRBJ2-5; the D gene is possibly TRBD2 (7 bases). Germline-derived CDR1 and CDR2 are LNHDA and SQIVND (reference sequence). V was shortened by 7 bases and J by 4 bases, with 16 bases between the two germline ends. CDR3 size: 14 residues. The CDR3 loop is CASKVSGGSETQYF. In DNA, the CDR3 is TGTGCCAGTAAAGTTTCGGGGGGCTCAGAGACCCAGTACTTC.

The chain employs TRBV29-1 and TRBJ2-1; tentatively, D is TRBD2 (5 bases). Trimming cost V 2 bases and J 7 bases, with 12 bases left between them. The CDR3 covers 13 residues. Germline loops: CDR1 SQVTM, CDR2 ANQGSEA. CDR3 sequence (DNA): TGCAGCGTTGAATACGGCACGGGGAATGAGCAGTTCTTC. Protein: CSVEYGTGNEQFF.

About this clone: Other DNA sequences in this sample translate to the same CDR3. V gene TRBV27 combines with J gene TRBJ2-1, with TRBD2 matching over 11 bases. The CDR3 is 16 amino acids. Germline V CDR1 and CDR2: MNHEY, SMNVEV (reference sequence). V lost 0 bases, J lost 2 bases, and 0 bases stayed unmatched. CDR3 sequence reads: CASSLSSGRAYNEQFF. CDR3 sequence (DNA): TGTGCCAGCAGTTTATCTAGCGGGAGGGCCTACAATGAGCAGTTCTTC.

This rearrangement joins TRBV5-4 to TRBJ1-1, with 7 bases identical to TRBD1. Germline CDR1 reads SGHNT; CDR2 reads YYREEE (reference sequence). The CDR3 totals 15 residues. With V trimmed by 1 base and J by 4 bases, 7 bases remained unmatched. Here the CDR3 reads CASSLYDRDATEAFF. CDR3 in DNA: TGTGCCAGCAGCTTGTACGACAGGGACGCCACTGAAGCTTTCTTT.

This clone was detected once. This chain joins TRBV5-1 and TRBJ2-3; D is uncertain. The CDR3 length is 13 residues. Germline-derived CDR1 and CDR2 are SGHRS and YFSETQ. V shed 3 bases and J shed 1 base, with 6 bases lying between them. The CDR3 DNA reads as TGCGCCAGCAGCTCGAGCGGCACAGATACGCAGTATTTT. Translation gives CASSSSGTDTQYF.

This chain links TRBV6-2 or TRBV6-3 with TRBJ2-7; 11 bases align to TRBD1. This CDR3 region has 18 residues. Germline V gene lookup returns CDR1 MNHEY and CDR2 SVGEGT. V shed 6 bases, J shed 2 bases, and the junction held 15 bases outside the gene matches. As DNA, the CDR3 is TGTGCCAGCAGCCGTAGGACAGGGGGCTTTCCATACACCTACGAGCAGTACTTC. Translated: CASSRRTGGFPYTYEQYF.

The chain uses TRBV12-3 or TRBV12-4 and TRBJ2-7; TRBD2 is a possible D gene (6 bases). This CDR3 contains 12 residues. The V and J ends lost 6 bases and 6 bases respectively, with 12 bases between them. CDR3 nucleotide sequence: TGTGCCAGCAGACTAAGGAGGGGCGAGCAGTACTTC. Its translation is CASRLRRGEQYF.